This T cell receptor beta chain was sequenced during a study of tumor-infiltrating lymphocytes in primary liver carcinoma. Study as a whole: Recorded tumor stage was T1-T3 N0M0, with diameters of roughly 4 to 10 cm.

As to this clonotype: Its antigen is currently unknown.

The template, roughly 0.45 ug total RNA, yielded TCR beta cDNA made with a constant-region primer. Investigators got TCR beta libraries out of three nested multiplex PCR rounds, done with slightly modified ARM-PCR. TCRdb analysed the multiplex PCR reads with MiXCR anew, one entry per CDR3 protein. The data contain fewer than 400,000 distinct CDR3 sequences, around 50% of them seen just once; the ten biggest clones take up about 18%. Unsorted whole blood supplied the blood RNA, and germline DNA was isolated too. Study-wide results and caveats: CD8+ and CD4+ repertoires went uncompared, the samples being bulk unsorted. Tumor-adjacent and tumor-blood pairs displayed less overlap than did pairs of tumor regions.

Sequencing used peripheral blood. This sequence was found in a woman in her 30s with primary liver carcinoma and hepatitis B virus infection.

The CDR3 coding sequence is TGCAGCGTTGGGGGACTAGCGGGGGGTCCGTGGACCGGGGAGCTGTTTTTT. Protein product: CSVGGLAGGPWTGELFF. The J gene is TRBJ2-2, the V gene TRBV29-1; 15 positions match TRBD2. V shed 4 bases, J shed 5 bases, and the junction held 8 bases outside the gene matches. From germline, CDR1 is SQVTM and CDR2 ANQGSEA. The CDR3 has 17 amino acids.